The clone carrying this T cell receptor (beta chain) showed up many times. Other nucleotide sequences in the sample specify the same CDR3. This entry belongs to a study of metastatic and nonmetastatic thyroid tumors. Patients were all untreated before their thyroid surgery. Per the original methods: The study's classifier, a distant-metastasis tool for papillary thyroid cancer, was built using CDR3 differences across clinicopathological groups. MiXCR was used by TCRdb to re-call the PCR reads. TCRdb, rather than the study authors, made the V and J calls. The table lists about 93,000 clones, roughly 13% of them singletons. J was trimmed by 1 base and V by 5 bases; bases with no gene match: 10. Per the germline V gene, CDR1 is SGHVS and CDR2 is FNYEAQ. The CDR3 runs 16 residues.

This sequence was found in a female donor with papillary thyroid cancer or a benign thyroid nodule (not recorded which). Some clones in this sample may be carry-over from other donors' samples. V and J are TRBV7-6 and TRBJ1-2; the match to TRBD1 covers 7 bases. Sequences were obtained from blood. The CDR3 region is CASSPKGAILNYGYTF. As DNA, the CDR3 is TGTGCCAGCAGCCCAAAGGGGGCTATACTTAACTATGGCTACACCTTC.